This is a list of T cell receptor beta chains from one sample in a study of graft-versus-host responses after intestinal transplantation. The repertoire was sequenced with immunoSEQ multiplex PCR; TCRdb's copy has only in-frame clones and lacks some. The table includes about 40,000 clones, about 89% detected once. The material was PBMCs, obtained 300 to 320 days after intestinal transplant. Source of these receptors: a human patient who received an intestinal transplant, so some T cells may come from the graft donor. Both conserved end residues are part of each CDR3. D genes are given only for firm matches. Size tells how often a clone was seen (once, few, many) or the class of an expanded clone, and some rows leave it out.

NA	NA	TRBV9	TRBJ2-7	CASSSRTSAGTEQYF	TGTGCCAGCAGCTCCCGGACCTCTGCGGGGACCGAGCAGTACTTC
NA	NA	TRBV2	TRBJ2-2	CASSPRGSGELFF	TGTGCCAGCAGTCCCAGGGGTTCCGGGGAGCTGTTTTTT
NA	TRBD2	TRBV7-2	TRBJ2-7	CASSSTRGLAGGYEQYF	TGTGCCAGCAGCTCTACTAGGGGACTAGCGGGGGGCTACGAGCAGTACTTC
NA	TRBD2	TRBV19	TRBJ2-3	CASRLAGTDTQYF	TGTGCCAGTAGACTAGCGGGCACAGATACGCAGTATTTT
NA	NA	TRBV9	TRBJ1-2	CASTPTGGGYGYTF	TGTGCCAGCACCCCGACGGGGGGGGGCTATGGCTACACCTTC
NA	TRBD1	TRBV6-5	TRBJ2-7	CASRGQGAYEQYF	TGTGCCAGCAGAGGACAGGGGGCGTACGAGCAGTACTTC
once	NA	TRBV6-1	TRBJ2-7	CASSEDGESEQYF	TGTGCCAGCAGTGAAGATGGGGAGAGCGAGCAGTACTTC
NA	NA	TRBV6-5	TRBJ2-7	CASSYHSTYEQYF	TGTGCCAGCAGTTATCACTCCACCTACGAGCAGTACTTC
NA	NA	TRBV6-5	TRBJ2-1	CASSYSAVYNEQFF	TGTGCCAGCAGTTACTCGGCAGTCTACAATGAGCAGTTCTTC
NA	NA	TRBV2	TRBJ1-6	CASTEGLGSPLHF	TGTGCCAGCACCGAGGGATTAGGTTCACCCCTCCACTTT
NA	TRBD2	TRBV25-1	TRBJ2-7	CASSEFFGREDEQYF	TGTGCCAGCAGTGAATTCTTCGGGAGGGAGGACGAGCAGTACTTC
NA	NA	TRBV6-5	TRBJ1-1	CASRDFRDNTEAFF	TGTGCCAGCAGGGATTTCCGGGATAACACTGAAGCTTTCTTT
NA	NA	TRBV9	TRBJ1-6	CASSAQDNSPLHF	TGTGCCAGCAGCGCCCAGGATAATTCACCCCTCCACTTT
NA	NA	TRBV29-1	TRBJ1-4	CSAVGGQDEKLFF	TGCAGCGCCGTAGGGGGGCAGGATGAAAAACTGTTTTTT
NA	NA	TRBV4-1	TRBJ1-2	CASSQPQGVPGNYGYTF	TGCGCCAGCAGCCAACCCCAAGGGGTGCCTGGTAACTATGGCTACACCTTC
NA	TRBD1	TRBV6-1	TRBJ2-7	CASSRDRGDLYEQYF	TGTGCCAGCAGTCGAGACAGGGGGGACCTCTACGAGCAGTACTTC
NA	NA	TRBV6-5	TRBJ1-1	CASSYEGWNTEAFF	TGTGCCAGCAGTTATGAGGGATGGAACACTGAAGCTTTCTTT
NA	TRBD1	TRBV11-1	TRBJ2-7	CASSLTPGQEVQQYF	TGTGCCAGCAGCCTAACTCCGGGACAGGAGGTCCAGCAGTACTTC
NA	TRBD1	TRBV6-1	TRBJ1-3	CASSETTNRDRGSGNTIYF	TGTGCCAGCAGTGAGACTACAAACCGGGACAGGGGATCCGGAAACACCATATATTTT
NA	TRBD2	TRBV5-1	TRBJ2-1	CASSSPTSGGGYNEQFF	TGCGCCAGCAGCTCCCCCACTAGCGGGGGGGGTTACAATGAGCAGTTCTTC
few	TRBD1	TRBV2	TRBJ1-5	CASLGTDSNQPQHF	TGTGCCAGCCTCGGGACAGATAGCAATCAGCCCCAGCATTTT
NA	TRBD2	TRBV11-2	TRBJ2-7	CASSLGTSGDLIGQYF	TGTGCCAGCAGCTTAGGGACTAGCGGGGACCTGATCGGCCAGTACTTC
NA	TRBD1	TRBV2	TRBJ1-1	CASSLTGGTEAFF	TGTGCCAGCAGTCTGACAGGGGGCACTGAAGCTTTCTTT
NA	TRBD1	TRBV5-1	TRBJ1-3	CASSLGQGYTIYF	TGCGCCAGCAGCTTGGGACAGGGTTACACCATATATTTT
NA	TRBD2	TRBV11-2	TRBJ2-5	CASSLLASGRKETQYF	TGTGCCAGCAGCTTATTAGCTAGCGGGAGGAAGGAGACCCAGTACTTC
NA	NA	TRBV7-9	TRBJ1-2	CASSLSDLLGYTF	TGTGCCAGCAGCTTATCAGATCTACTTGGCTACACCTTC
NA	NA	TRBV5-5	TRBJ2-7	CASTPTTVSSYEQYF	TGTGCCAGCACCCCGACGACTGTGAGCTCCTACGAGCAGTACTTC
once	NA	TRBV6-5	TRBJ1-2	CASSSRVSYGYTF	TGTGCCAGCAGTTCCCGGGTCTCCTATGGCTACACCTTC
NA	NA	TRBV18	TRBJ2-7	CASSIGVGDTYEQYF	TGTGCCAGCTCAATTGGGGTAGGGGATACCTACGAGCAGTACTTC
NA	NA	TRBV7-2	TRBJ2-5	CASSLAGGGETQYF	TGTGCCAGCAGCTTAGCGGGGGGTGGGGAGACCCAGTACTTC
few	NA	TRBV2	TRBJ2-2	CASSAGVTGELFF	TGTGCCAGCAGTGCAGGGGTCACCGGGGAGCTGTTTTTT
NA	TRBD1	TRBV6-1	TRBJ1-2	CASSPTGGPYGYTF	TGTGCCAGCAGCCCGACAGGGGGCCCCTATGGCTACACCTTC
few	NA	TRBV6-5	TRBJ2-4	CASSPLLGANIQYF	TGTGCCAGCAGTCCCCTCTTGGGAGCAAACATTCAGTACTTC
NA	NA	TRBV9	TRBJ1-3	CASSVGNLYGNTIYF	TGTGCCAGCAGCGTCGGGAACCTGTATGGAAACACCATATATTTT
NA	TRBD1	TRBV27	TRBJ2-7	CASSVTGATPTYF	TGTGCCAGTTCTGTGACAGGGGCAACCCCAACATACTTC
NA	NA	TRBV6-5	TRBJ2-5	CASSYSAGNQETQYF	TGTGCCAGCAGTTACTCAGCAGGGAACCAAGAGACCCAGTACTTC
NA	TRBD2	TRBV6-5	TRBJ2-7	CASSSGLAGYEQYF	TGTGCCAGCAGTTCCGGACTAGCGGGCTACGAGCAGTACTTC
NA	TRBD1	TRBV6-1	TRBJ2-3	CASSEGDRDTDTQYF	TGTGCCAGCAGTGAGGGGGACAGGGACACAGATACGCAGTATTTT